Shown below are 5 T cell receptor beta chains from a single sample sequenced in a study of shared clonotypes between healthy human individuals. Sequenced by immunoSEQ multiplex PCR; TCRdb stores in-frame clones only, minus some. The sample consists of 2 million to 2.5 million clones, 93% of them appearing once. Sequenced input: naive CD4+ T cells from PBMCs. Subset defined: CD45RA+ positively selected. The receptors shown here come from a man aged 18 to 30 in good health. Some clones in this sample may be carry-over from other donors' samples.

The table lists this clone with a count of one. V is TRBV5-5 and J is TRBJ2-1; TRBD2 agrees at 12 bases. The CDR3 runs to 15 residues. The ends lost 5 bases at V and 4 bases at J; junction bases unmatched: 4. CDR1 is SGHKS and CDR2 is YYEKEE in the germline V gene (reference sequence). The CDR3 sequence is CASSSGLAGYNEQFF. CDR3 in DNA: TGTGCCAGCAGTTCTGGACTAGCGGGGTACAATGAGCAGTTCTTC.

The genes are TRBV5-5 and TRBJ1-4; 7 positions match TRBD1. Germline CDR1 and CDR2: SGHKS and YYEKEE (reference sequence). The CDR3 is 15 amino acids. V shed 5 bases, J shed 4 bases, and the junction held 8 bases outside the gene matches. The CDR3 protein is CASRRETGSNEKLFF. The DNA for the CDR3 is TGTGCCAGCAGGAGAGAGACAGGGAGTAATGAAAAACTGTTTTTT.

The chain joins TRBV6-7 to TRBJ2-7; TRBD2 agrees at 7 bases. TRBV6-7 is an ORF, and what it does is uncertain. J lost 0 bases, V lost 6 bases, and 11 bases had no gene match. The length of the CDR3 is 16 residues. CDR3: CASRYPQAGDSYEQYF. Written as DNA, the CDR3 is TGTGCCAGCAGATATCCCCAGGCGGGAGACTCCTACGAGCAGTACTTC.

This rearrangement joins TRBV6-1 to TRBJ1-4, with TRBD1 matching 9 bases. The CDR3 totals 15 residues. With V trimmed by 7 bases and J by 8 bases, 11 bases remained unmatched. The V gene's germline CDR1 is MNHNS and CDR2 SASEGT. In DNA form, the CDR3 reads TGTGCCAGCATTGGGCCCAGGACAGGGGCAGAAAAACTGTTTTTT. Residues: CASIGPRTGAEKLFF.

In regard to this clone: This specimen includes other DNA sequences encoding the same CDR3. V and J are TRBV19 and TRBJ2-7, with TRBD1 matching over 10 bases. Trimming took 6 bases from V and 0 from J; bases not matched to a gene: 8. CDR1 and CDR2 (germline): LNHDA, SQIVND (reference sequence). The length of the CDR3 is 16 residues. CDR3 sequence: CASSSPGQGFSYEQYF. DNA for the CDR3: TGTGCCAGTAGCTCCCCGGGACAGGGGTTCTCCTACGAGCAGTACTTC.